The T cell receptor (beta chain) described here comes from a study of identical twins. TCRdb reanalysed the 5' RACE reads using MiXCR and keeps one entry per CDR3 protein. The sample lists about 500,000 distinct CDR3 sequences; approximately 14% were seen once. This clonotype was detected only a few times. CDR1 is LGHDT and CDR2 is YNNKEL in the germline V gene (reference sequence). The V gene lost 1 base and the J gene lost 2 bases, with 9 bases spanning the gap. The CDR3 runs 14 residues. These same records also appear under a second study, on yellow fever vaccine responses in identical twins.

The TCR comes from a woman between 18 and 29 years old in good health. Sequencing used CD4+ T cells sorted from blood. This chain uses TRBV3-1 with TRBJ2-7; no clear D. The CDR3 loop is CASSQVLYPYEQYF. The CDR3 nucleotides read TGTGCCAGCAGCCAAGTTCTGTACCCCTACGAGCAGTACTTC.